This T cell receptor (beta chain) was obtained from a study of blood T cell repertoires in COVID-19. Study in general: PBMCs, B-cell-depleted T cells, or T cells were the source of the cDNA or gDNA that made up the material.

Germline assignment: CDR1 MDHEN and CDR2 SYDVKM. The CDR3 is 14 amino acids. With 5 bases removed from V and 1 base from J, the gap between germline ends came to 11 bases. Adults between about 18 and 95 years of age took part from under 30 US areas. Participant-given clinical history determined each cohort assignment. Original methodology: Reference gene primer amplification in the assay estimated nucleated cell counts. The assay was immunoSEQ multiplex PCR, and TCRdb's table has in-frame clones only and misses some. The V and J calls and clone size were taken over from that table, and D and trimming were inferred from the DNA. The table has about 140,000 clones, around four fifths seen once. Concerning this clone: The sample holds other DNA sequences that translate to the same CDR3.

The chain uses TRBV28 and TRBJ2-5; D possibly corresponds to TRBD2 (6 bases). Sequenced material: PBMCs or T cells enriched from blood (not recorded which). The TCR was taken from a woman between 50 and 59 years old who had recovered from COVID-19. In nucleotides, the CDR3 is TGTGCCAGCAGTCTCGGGGGACGCCAAGAGACCCAGTACTTC. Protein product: CASSLGGRQETQYF.